What follows are 6 T cell receptor beta chains derived from one specimen sequenced in a study of metastatic and nonmetastatic thyroid tumors. TCRdb re-processed the PCR reads through MiXCR. The sample has 4,000 to 4,500 clones, around 32% seen once. Every patient was untreated before thyroid surgery. Sequenced input: adjacent normal tissue. These receptors originate from a male donor with papillary thyroid cancer or a benign thyroid nodule (not recorded which). Some clones in this sample may be carry-over from other donors' samples.

The chain carries TRBV6-1 and TRBJ2-7, with TRBD2 identical over 7 bases. J gave up 2 bases and V 3 bases, and 7 bases lay outside the gene matches. Germline V CDR1 and CDR2: MNHNS, SASEGT. The CDR3 length is 15 residues. CDR3 coding DNA: TGTGCCAGCAGTGAGGCGGCGGGAGCGGCCTACGAGCAGTACTTC. Translation: CASSEAAGAAYEQYF.

In this sample, this clone turned up a few times. The chain recombines TRBV9 with TRBJ2-7, with TRBD2 identical over 8 bases. Unmatched junction bases numbered 2, after V lost 1 base and J lost 2 bases. The CDR3 is made up of 14 amino acids. Germline-derived CDR1 and CDR2 are SGDLS and YYNGEE. CDR3 sequence reads: CASSVTSGTYEQYF. The DNA of the CDR3 is TGTGCCAGCAGCGTAACTAGCGGAACCTACGAGCAGTACTTC.

The rearrangement joins TRBV10-1 to TRBJ2-7, with 7 bases matching TRBD1. Germline-derived CDR1 and CDR2 are WNHNN and SYGVQD (reference sequence). Unmatched junction bases numbered 9, after V lost 6 bases and J lost 4 bases. CDR3 length: 14 residues. Written as DNA, the CDR3 is TGCGCCAGCAGAGATACCGGGACAGCATACGAGCAGTACTTC. It is translated as CASRDTGTAYEQYF.

This clone was counted between two and nine times. J is TRBJ2-1 and V is TRBV12-3 or TRBV12-4, with 10 bases that match TRBD2. The length of the CDR3 is 16 residues. The ends lost 5 bases at V and 2 bases at J; junction bases unmatched: 6. CDR3: CASSVPGTSAYNEQFF. CDR3 DNA sequence: TGTGCCAGCAGTGTCCCGGGGACTAGCGCCTACAATGAGCAGTTCTTC.

The chain uses TRBV27 and TRBJ2-7, with 8 bases identical to TRBD1. The CDR3 runs to 14 residues. The germline gives CDR1 MNHEY, CDR2 SMNVEV (reference sequence). J was trimmed by 5 bases and V by 1 base; bases with no gene match: 4. CDR3 region: CASSLLDRVHEQYF. In DNA, the CDR3 is TGTGCCAGCAGTTTATTGGACAGGGTCCACGAGCAGTACTTC.

The chain recombines TRBV28 with TRBJ2-1; D remains ambiguous. Germline V gene sequence: CDR1 MDHEN, CDR2 SYDVKM. This CDR3 is built from 12 residues. Between the trimmed V and J ends, which lost 6 bases and 6 bases, there was a span of 9 bases. The CDR3 region is CASSLASNEQFF. In DNA, the CDR3 is TGTGCCAGCAGCCTTGCCAGCAATGAGCAGTTCTTC.